Below, 30 T cell receptor beta chains from the same sample are listed, as sequenced in a study of kidney transplant recipient with SARS-CoV-2 infection. One entry per CDR3 protein results from TCRdb running MiXCR on the reads. This table has about 240,000 distinct CDR3 sequences, under 30% appearing once. The sample here was a blood sample, taken at baseline and around day 120 from a kidney transplant recipient. These receptors were collected from a young adult male patient who had COVID-19 and was a kidney transplant recipient. The graft donor may account for some of the T cells.

This clonotype was seen many times. The chain is built from TRBV6-6 and TRBJ2-1; 7 nucleotides align to TRBD2. CDR1 and CDR2 (germline): MNHNY, SVGAGI (reference sequence). The CDR3 contains 14 residues. Unmatched junction bases numbered 5, after V lost 8 bases and J lost 1 base. The DNA for the CDR3 is TGTGCCAGCCTTGCGGGAGAGTCCTACAATGAGCAGTTCTTC. Translated, it gives CASLAGESYNEQFF.

This clonotype was seen ten or more times. The chain carries TRBV11-2 and TRBJ1-5; 9 bases fit TRBD1. J was trimmed by 5 bases and V by 1 base; bases with no gene match: 3. The CDR3 has 15 residues. Germline-derived CDR1 and CDR2 are SGHAT and FQNNGV. In nucleotides, the CDR3 is TGTGCCAGCAGCTTAGCCGGGACAGGGCATCAGCCCCAGCATTTT. Translation: CASSLAGTGHQPQHF.

The table lists this clonotype with many counts. The genes are TRBV3-2 and TRBJ2-7; the table's TRBD2 call for D was not verified on the DNA. TRBV3-2 represents a pseudogene. The CDR3 has 15 residues. The CDR3 reads CASSRGTSGSSEQYF. CDR3 DNA: TGTGCCAGCAGCCGAGGGACTAGCGGGAGTAGCGAGCAGTACTTC.

For this clonotype: Compared with germline, one end of the junction differs, possibly owing to a read error. The chain has TRBV5-1 and TRBJ2-7; D not resolved. The germline gives CDR1 SGHRS, CDR2 YFSETQ. This CDR3 region has 13 residues. CDR3 in DNA: TGCTCCAGCAGCTTTAGGGCTAACTACGAGCAGTACTTC. Its protein product is CSSSFRANYEQYF.

This clonotype was found many times. V and J are TRBV3-1 and TRBJ1-2; D gene uncertain. The CDR3 is made up of 17 amino acids. The V gene lost 3 bases and the J gene lost 4 bases, with 21 bases spanning the gap. Germline CDR1 reads LGHDT; CDR2 reads YNNKEL (reference sequence). The CDR3: CASSHICTLRKTYGYTF. CDR3 DNA sequence: TGTGCCAGCAGCCATATTTGCACCCTTCGAAAGACCTATGGCTACACCTTC.

This clonotype was counted ten times or more. This rearrangement joins TRBV9 to TRBJ2-1; possibly TRBD1 for D (6 bases). There are 14 residues in the CDR3. V was clipped by 6 bases and J by 8 bases, with 18 bases between them. Looked up from germline, CDR1 is SGDLS and CDR2 is YYNGEE. The CDR3 region is CASTRSLAGDEQFF. Here the CDR3 DNA reads TGTGCCAGCACCCGATCGTTGGCAGGGGATGAGCAGTTCTTC.

The sample holds many counts of this clonotype. CDR3 amino acids: CASTPGTGPYGYTF. The CDR3 DNA follows: TGTGCCAGCACCCCTGGGACAGGGCCATATGGCTACACCTTC. The chain recombines TRBV9 with TRBJ1-2; TRBD1 matches at 9 bases. The V gene end was trimmed by 6 bases and the J gene end by 5 bases; junction bases not matched to a gene: 8. This CDR3 contains 14 residues. CDR1 SGDLS and CDR2 YYNGEE come from the germline V gene.

This clonotype was picked up many times. The V call is TRBV19, the J call TRBJ1-1; 8 nucleotides agree with TRBD1. The V segment lost 2 bases and the J segment 1 base; nucleotides outside the gene matches: 6. This CDR3 contains 16 residues. The V gene's germline CDR1 is LNHDA and CDR2 SQIVND (reference sequence). DNA of the CDR3: TGTGCCAGTAGTATACGGACAGGGTCTGGGAACACTGAAGCTTTCTTT. Amino acid sequence: CASSIRTGSGNTEAFF.

This clonotype was counted many times. V gene TRBV5-6 combines with J gene TRBJ2-6; D is unresolved. The CDR3 is 17 amino acids. Germline V lookup: CDR1 SGHDT, CDR2 YYEEEE. The V gene lost 0 bases and the J gene lost 2 bases, with 12 bases spanning the gap. CDR3 coding DNA: TGTGCCAGCAGCTTGGGAGTATCGGTGGCTGGGGCCAACGTCCTGACTTTC. Translating gives CASSLGVSVAGANVLTF.

Concerning this clonotype: A much larger clonotype is one base distant, so this may be a read error. This sequence joins TRBV5-4 and TRBJ1-4, with D unresolved. The CDR3 loop spans 15 amino acids. V lost 6 bases and J lost 0, with 12 bases in between. Looked up from germline, CDR1 is SGHNT and CDR2 is YYREEE (reference sequence). The CDR3 nucleotides are TGTGCCAGCAACCCGGATGCGGCAACTAATGAAAAACTGTTTTTT. This encodes CASNPDAATNEKLFF.

This clonotype has ten or more counts. This chain links TRBV6-4 with TRBJ1-2, with no clear D. Between the trimmed V and J ends, which lost 5 bases and 4 bases, there was a span of 23 bases. From germline, CDR1 is MRHNA and CDR2 SNTAGT. The length of the CDR3 is 17 residues. The CDR3: CASSMAISHGKTYGYTF. The CDR3, as DNA: TGTGCCAGCAGTATGGCAATCTCACACGGAAAGACCTATGGCTACACCTTC.

Concerning this clonotype itself: This may stem from a read error, because a much larger clone lies one nucleotide away. J is TRBJ1-2 and V is TRBV12-5; maybe TRBD1 (5 bases). This CDR3 has 17 amino acids. The germline V gene encodes CDR1 LGHNT and CDR2 FRNRAP. The CDR3 reads CASGGGPLQGKTYGYPF. In DNA form, the CDR3 reads TGTGCTAGTGGTGGAGGCCCTTTGCAGGGAAAGACCTATGGCTACCCCTTC. The full variable domain, completed using reference TRBV12-5 and TRBJ1-2, is DARVTQTPRHKVTEMGQEVTMRCQPILGHNTVFWYRQTMMQGLELLAYFRNRAPLDDSGMPKDRFSAEMPDATLATLKIQPSEPRDSAVYFCASGGGPLQGKTYGYPFGSGTRLTVV.

At least ten counts were recorded for this clonotype. V and J are TRBV4-2 and TRBJ2-3, with TRBD2 identical over 7 bases. The CDR3 is 16 residues long. Per germline, CDR1 LGHNA and CDR2 YNFKEQ. With V trimmed by 0 bases and J by 4 bases, 7 bases remained unmatched. CDR3 amino acids: CASSQETSLEADTQYF. The DNA of the CDR3 is TGTGCCAGCAGCCAAGAGACTAGCTTAGAAGCAGATACGCAGTATTTT.

In regard to this clonotype: A much larger clone lies one base from this, so it may be a read error. CDR3 residues: CASSKANGSHRETQYF. The CDR3 coding sequence is TGTGCCAGTAGTAAGGCCAACGGGAGTCATCGAGAGACCCAGTACTTC. This chain uses TRBV19 with TRBJ2-5; possibly TRBD2 for D (6 bases). The CDR3 runs to 16 residues. Germline CDR1 reads LNHDA; CDR2 reads SQIVND (reference sequence). V was trimmed by 4 bases and J by 4 bases, leaving 19 bases between them.

This clonotype occurred many times. The chain couples TRBV6-5 to TRBJ1-2; D is unclear. The ends were cut back, 4 bases at V and 8 bases at J, with 17 bases in the middle. Germline V gene sequence: CDR1 MNHEY, CDR2 SVGAGI. CDR3 size: 14 residues. CDR3 residues: CASSSDRPSGGYTF. Written as DNA, the CDR3 is TGTGCCAGCAGTTCGGACCGGCCCTCTGGGGGCTACACCTTC.

This clonotype has a count of ten or more. The genes are TRBV7-8 and TRBJ1-5; D might be TRBD1 (5 bases). The CDR3 contains 14 residues. The germline V and J ends were trimmed by 5 bases and 2 bases, with 10 bases remaining between them. The germline gives CDR1 SGHVS, CDR2 FQNEAQ. CDR3 sequence reads: CASSRLTGNQPQHF. The DNA of the CDR3 is TGTGCCAGCAGCCGACTGACAGGCAATCAGCCCCAGCATTTT.

This clonotype appeared many times. This chain links TRBV28 with TRBJ1-5, with 7 bases lining up with TRBD1. J lost 0 bases, V lost 1 base, and 6 bases had no gene match. The CDR3 is made up of 17 amino acids. The germline V gene encodes CDR1 MDHEN and CDR2 SYDVKM. The CDR3 region is CASSLYGRGNSNQPQHF. In DNA form, the CDR3 reads TGTGCCAGCAGTTTATATGGCAGGGGGAATAGCAATCAGCCCCAGCATTTT.

For this clonotype: A much larger clone sits a single nucleotide away, making a read error possible. This chain connects TRBV4-1 to TRBJ1-3; perhaps TRBD1 as D (5 bases). The length of the CDR3 is 15 residues. The germline V gene encodes CDR1 MGHRA and CDR2 YSYEKL. The CDR3 DNA sequence: TGCGCCAGCAGCCGCGGACACAGCTCTGGAAAAACCATATATTTT. This encodes CASSRGHSSGKTIYF.

At least ten counts were recorded for this clonotype. V and J are TRBV7-9 and TRBJ1-1; 7 bases are a match to TRBD1. Germline CDR1 SEHNR, CDR2 FQNEAQ (reference sequence). The CDR3 contains 12 residues. Losses at the gene ends were 1 base for V and 11 bases for J; bases not matched to a gene: 4. CDR3 in DNA: TGTGCCAGCAGCTTAGAGGGGGCGAGCGCTTTCTTT. Translating it yields CASSLEGASAFF.

In its sample, this clonotype was seen many times. This chain connects TRBV12-3 or TRBV12-4 to TRBJ1-5; D remains ambiguous. The CDR3 is 14 amino acids. The V end lost 5 bases, the J end lost 4 bases, and 12 bases lay between the germline ends. The CDR3 here is CASSPREGNQPQHF. The CDR3 bases are TGTGCCAGCAGTCCCCGGGAAGGAAATCAGCCCCAGCATTTT.

Comment on this clonotype: Since a much larger clone is just one base distant, this may be a read error. The chain has TRBV6-2 or TRBV6-3 and TRBJ1-2; D not certain. Trimming pared 4 bases from V and 8 bases from J, leaving 8 bases between. This CDR3 contains 11 residues. Germline V gene sequence: CDR1 MNHEY, CDR2 SVGEGT. The chain's CDR3 is CASSFPVGYTF. The CDR3 nucleotides read TGTGCCAGCAGTTTCCCAGTGGGCTACACCTTC.

The table lists this clonotype with a count of one. The conserved phenylalanine or tryptophan normally closing the CDR3 is absent here, so this likely arose from a read error. This chain joins TRBV6-8 and TRBJ2-7; D may match TRBD1 or TRBD2 (5 bases each). Germline CDR1 and CDR2: MNHGY and SAAAGT. Deletions cut 4 bases from V and 4 bases from J, with 8 bases between. This CDR3 spans 12 amino acids. CDR3 nucleotides: TGTGCCAGCAGTTTGAGGGGTTACGAGCAGTACTTA. Amino acid sequence: CASSLRGYEQYL.

The table lists this clonotype with a count of one. With a much larger clone just one base away, this may be a read error. The chain couples TRBV21-1 to TRBJ1-2; the DNA was not used to check the table's D call, TRBD1. TRBV21-1 is described as a pseudogene. This CDR3 has 14 amino acids. The CDR3 DNA reads TGTGCCAACAGCAAAACCGGACAGGGCTATGGCTACACCTTC. Protein product: CANSKTGQGYGYTF.

CDR3 sequence (DNA): TGTGCCAGCAGCTTAGAACTAGCGGGGGGGGATGAGCAGTTCTTC. Its protein is CASSLELAGGDEQFF. This rearrangement joins TRBV7-9 to TRBJ2-1, with TRBD2 matching over 13 bases. Germline CDR1 reads SEHNR; CDR2 reads FQNEAQ (reference sequence). The CDR3 consists of 15 residues. The V segment lost 1 base and the J segment 8 bases; nucleotides outside the gene matches: 2.

This clonotype has only one observation. A much larger clone differs by one base, so this may be a read error. This CDR3 is CASGLGREVRGYTF. The CDR3 DNA sequence: TGTGCCAGCGGCTTGGGTAGGGAAGTGCGTGGCTACACCTTC. This chain joins TRBV5-6 and TRBJ1-2; D not certain. The germline V gene encodes CDR1 SGHDT and CDR2 YYEEEE. This CDR3 has 14 amino acids.

In the case of this clonotype: A junction boundary mismatches the germline segment, possibly from a read error. The CDR3 DNA sequence: TGTGCCGGCAGCCAGCGGAGAAAGACAGATCACTACAATGCGCAGTTCTTC. Protein: CAGSQRRKTDHYNAQFF. The rearrangement uses TRBV14 and TRBJ2-1, with D possibly called TRBD1 or TRBD2 (5 bases each). Looked up from germline, CDR1 is SGHDN and CDR2 is FVKESK. The CDR3 covers 17 residues.

This clonotype was found many times. The chain combines TRBV5-3 with TRBJ1-2; no definite D call. TRBV5-3 carries the ORF label, with uncertain function. V shed 5 bases and J shed 4 bases, with 21 bases lying between them. The CDR3 runs to 16 residues. CDR3 bases: TGTGCCAGAAGGATCCAAGTGGTGAGAAAGACCTATGGCTACACCTTC. Translation: CARRIQVVRKTYGYTF.

The table lists this clonotype with many counts. The V gene is TRBV3-1, the J gene TRBJ2-2; D not certain. V dropped 5 bases and J dropped 5 bases, with 24 bases sitting between them. Germline V gene data show CDR1 as LGHDT and CDR2 as YNNKEL (reference sequence). The CDR3 covers 18 residues. This CDR3 reads CASSSFNPISGLTGELFF. The CDR3 DNA reads as TGTGCCAGCAGCAGCTTTAATCCCATTTCAGGCTTGACCGGGGAGCTGTTTTTT. The variable domain in full, with the rest retrieved from reference TRBV3-1 and TRBJ2-2, is DTAVSQTPKYLVTQMGNDKSIKCEQNLGHDTMYWYKQDSKKFLKIMFSYNNKELIINETVPNRFSPKSPDKAHLNLHINSLELGDSAVYFCASSSFNPISGLTGELFFGEGSRLTVL.

Points on this clonotype: This may come from a read error, since a much larger clone is one base off. The CDR3 sequence is CASGVIASDTIYF. As DNA, the CDR3 is TGTGCCAGCGGCGTAATCGCCAGCGACACCATATATTTT. The rearrangement joins TRBV9 to TRBJ1-3; D is uncertain. Germline CDR1 is SGDLS and CDR2 is YYNGEE. This CDR3 contains 13 residues. The entire variable domain, with the rest obtained from reference TRBV9 and TRBJ1-3, is as follows: DSGVTQTPKHLITATGQRVTLRCSPRSGDLSVYWYQQSLDQGLQFLIQYYNGEERAKGNILERFSAQQFPDLHSELNLSSLELGDSALYFCASGVIASDTIYFGEGSWLTVV.

In regard to this clonotype: A clone one base away is much larger, so this may be a read error. The chain is built from TRBV6-2 or TRBV6-3 and TRBJ1-2; D remains ambiguous. The V gene's germline CDR1 is MNHEY and CDR2 SVGEGT. The CDR3 runs to 17 residues. V lost 5 bases to trimming and J lost 4 bases, with 23 bases between them. Here the CDR3 reads CASSMPHCIRKTYGYTF. The CDR3 bases are TGTGCCAGCAGTATGCCCCACTGCATCAGAAAGACCTATGGCTACACCTTC.